The rows below give T cell receptor beta chains drawn from one sample of a study of blood T cells in healthy people across ages. TCRdb reprocessed the 5' RACE reads via MiXCR and lists one record per CDR3 protein. Of 1.5 million to 1.8 million distinct CDR3 sequences in the sample, roughly 43% were seen once. The specimen sequenced was blood. The receptors shown here come from a woman younger than 35 in good health. Both conserved end residues are part of each CDR3. Size values are once, few and many counts, or a class for expanded clones, and some rows have none.

.	TRBV5-1	CASSWDRNSYEQFF
.	TRBV7-2	CASSLDRGGGYTF
.	TRBV29-1	CSGDLADSYNEQFF
.	TRBV28	CASSLGTLMRNQPQHF
few	TRBV29-1	CSVEDAGGNNIQYF
.	TRBV20-1	CSVPLRDASSYNEQFF
.	TRBV6-5	CASSYVGAHEQFF
many	TRBV27	CASSTSGETQYF
.	TRBV2	CASSPTGGEYSEQYF
few	TRBV5-1	CASSFVKLAGKETQYF
.	TRBV5-1	CASSKGQTGGEQFF
.	TRBV4-1	CASSQGTVSNYGYTF
.	TRBV10-3	CAISRTDAEAFF
few	TRBV4-1	CASSHPGQNYGYTF
.	TRBV6-6	CASSGGLLNTGELFF
.	TRBV5-1	CASSYPGLAGDGTDTQYF
.	TRBV11-2	CASSLYGDKLFF
.	TRBV20-1	CSARVQLYEQFF
.	TRBV29-1	CSVVWGKETQYF
.	TRBV30	CAWTGLLIETQYF
.	TRBV7-2	CASSVMRELEQYF
few	TRBV7-2	CASSERGGNQPQHF
few	TRBV20-1	CSARPGTPRDEQYF
once	TRBV12-3/TRBV12-4	CASRLWDRGLSGYTF